The rows below give T cell receptor beta chains drawn from one sample of a study of T-cell reconstitution after alpha-beta-depleted transplantation in children. TCRdb independently ran MiXCR on the PCR reads; one entry per CDR3 protein. This table has about 180,000 distinct CDR3 sequences, around 10% appearing once. The material was PBMCs, obtained before TCRalphabeta/CD19-depleted stem cell transplant. These receptors came from a boy younger than 10 with acute myeloid leukemia, due to receive a stem cell transplant. Both conserved end residues are part of each CDR3. The D gene is left open where the match is weak. Expanded clones get a size class; other rows say once, few or many, or leave the size out.

J gene,V gene,clone size,D gene,CDR3 protein,CDR3 DNA
TRBJ2-4,TRBV5-1,many,.,CASSGGLGSAKNIQYF,TGCGCCAGCAGCGGAGGACTCGGCTCAGCCAAAAACATTCAGTACTTC
TRBJ1-5,TRBV12-3/TRBV12-4,many,.,CASSTGGGSNQPQHF,TGTGCCAGCAGTACCGGAGGGGGGAGCAATCAGCCCCAGCATTTT
TRBJ2-1,TRBV3-1,many,.,CASSLSLGYNEQFF,TGTGCCAGCAGCCTATCCCTGGGGTACAATGAGCAGTTCTTC
TRBJ2-3,TRBV10-3,many,TRBD2,CAISERLAGGLGTDTQYF,TGTGCCATCAGTGAAAGACTAGCGGGGGGTTTGGGCACAGATACGCAGTATTTT
TRBJ2-6,TRBV5-4,.,.,CASSLIRQTGANVLTF,TGTGCCAGCAGCTTAATACGACAGACTGGGGCCAACGTCCTGACTTTC
TRBJ1-5,TRBV20-1,.,.,CSAGLSSNQPQHF,TGCAGTGCTGGCCTTTCTAGCAATCAGCCCCAGCATTTT
TRBJ2-3,TRBV24-1,many,.,CATSDPADGLEGAHGDTQYF,TGTGCCACCAGTGATCCGGCTGATGGGTTGGAGGGAGCGCACGGGGATACGCAGTATTTT
TRBJ1-1,TRBV5-1,many,.,CASSLWGMNTEAFF,TGCGCCAGCAGCTTGTGGGGGATGAACACTGAAGCTTTCTTT
TRBJ1-2,TRBV29-1,many,TRBD1,CSVELGQGAYNYGYTF,TGCAGCGTTGAATTGGGACAGGGGGCTTATAACTATGGCTACACCTTC
TRBJ2-3,TRBV15,few,.,CATSGSWFADTQYF,TGTGCCACCAGCGGATCTTGGTTCGCAGATACGCAGTATTTT
TRBJ2-1,TRBV20-1,many,.,CSAISPPPDVWSNNEQFF,TGCAGTGCTATTTCCCCTCCCCCTGACGTTTGGTCAAACAATGAGCAGTTCTTC
TRBJ2-1,TRBV10-3,many,.,CAISGSQGDSYNEQFF,TGTGCCATCAGTGGATCTCAAGGGGACTCCTACAATGAGCAGTTCTTC
TRBJ2-3,TRBV28,.,.,CASSKAGSTDTQYF,TGTGCCAGCAGTAAGGCAGGGAGCACAGATACGCAGTATTTT
TRBJ2-1,TRBV6-1,many,.,CASSPGINYNEQFF,TGTGCCAGCAGTCCCGGGATCAACTACAATGAGCAGTTCTTC
TRBJ1-4,TRBV7-2,many,.,CASSARVGGELFF,TGTGCCAGCAGCGCTAGGGTGGGGGGGGAACTGTTTTTT
TRBJ1-1,TRBV3-1,many,.,CASSQGIGRLEAFF,TGTGCCAGCAGCCAAGGAATCGGACGGCTTGAAGCTTTCTTT
TRBJ2-1,TRBV5-1,few,TRBD2,CASDSGTSGINNEQFF,TGCGCCAGCGACTCGGGGACTAGCGGGATTAACAATGAGCAGTTCTTC
TRBJ1-2,TRBV14,many,TRBD1,CASSQVTGVSVDYTF,TGTGCCAGCAGCCAAGTTACAGGGGTTTCCGTTGACTACACCTTC
TRBJ2-7,TRBV20-1,many,.,CSAIRVGGFYEQYF,TGCAGTGCCATCCGAGTAGGGGGATTCTACGAGCAGTACTTC
TRBJ1-5,TRBV5-1,many,.,CASSRDGNQPQHF,TGCGCCAGCAGCCGGGACGGGAATCAGCCCCAGCATTTT
TRBJ1-1,TRBV28,many,.,CASSFAGGWVEAFF,TGTGCCAGCAGTTTCGCGGGGGGCTGGGTGGAAGCTTTCTTT
TRBJ2-3,TRBV20-1,many,.,CSASRDTLRADTQYF,TGCAGTGCTAGCCGGGACACCCTCCGCGCAGATACGCAGTATTTT
TRBJ2-5,TRBV6-5,many,TRBD2,CASSYEWSSGTETQYF,TGTGCCAGCAGTTACGAGTGGTCTAGCGGGACGGAGACCCAGTACTTC
TRBJ2-5,TRBV20-1,.,TRBD2,CSASSGTSGGGTRETQYF,TGCAGTGCTAGTTCCGGGACTAGCGGGGGGGGAACTAGGGAGACCCAGTACTTC